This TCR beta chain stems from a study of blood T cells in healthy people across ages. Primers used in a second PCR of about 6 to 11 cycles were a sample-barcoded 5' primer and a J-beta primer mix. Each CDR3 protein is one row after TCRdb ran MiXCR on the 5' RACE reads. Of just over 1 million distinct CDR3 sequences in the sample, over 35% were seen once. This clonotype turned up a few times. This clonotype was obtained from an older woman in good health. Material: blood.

CDR3 bases: TGCAGCGTTGGACTAGCGGGAGCGAAGCAGTTCTTC. Translated: CSVGLAGAKQFF. The chain employs TRBV29-1 and TRBJ2-1, with TRBD2 identical over 12 bases. V lost 4 bases and J lost 11; bases outside the gene matches: 3. This CDR3 contains 12 residues. Germline CDR1 SQVTM, CDR2 ANQGSEA.